This T cell receptor (beta chain) was sequenced in a study of cytomegalovirus exposure and HLA in healthy donors. Notes on the study in general: Researchers catalogued some 160 TCR beta chains as cytomegalovirus-associated.

This table comes from immunoSEQ multiplex PCR, and its TCRdb copy is limited to in-frame clones, with some not included. This table has about 160,000 clones, roughly nine tenths appearing once. The study drew the donors from its approximately 120-subject validation cohort, separate from the approximately 700-subject first cohort. Points on this clone: Antigen specificity is unknown.

The CDR3 is made up of 16 amino acids. V was trimmed by 6 bases and J by 5 bases, leaving 19 bases between them. Germline CDR1 is LNHNV and CDR2 is YYDKDF (reference sequence). This TCR came from a woman aged 25-40 years in good health and CMV-seronegative. Source material: PBMCs. V gene TRBV15 combines with J gene TRBJ1-4, with a possible D match to TRBD1 (5 bases). The CDR3 bases are TGTGCCACCAGGGGGCGGCCAGGCCAGACCAATGAAAAACTGTTTTTT. The encoded protein is CATRGRPGQTNEKLFF. The entire variable domain, with the rest obtained from reference TRBV15 and TRBJ1-4, is as follows: DAMVIQNPRYQVTQFGKPVTLSCSQTLNHNVMYWYQQKSSQAPKLLFHYYDKDFNNEADTPDNFQSRRPNTSFCFLDIRSPGLGDTAMYLCATRGRPGQTNEKLFFGSGTQLSVL.